This T cell receptor (beta chain) stems from a study of CD8+ T cells in alopecia areata. Treatment of the sample: oral pan-JAK inhibitor, 5-10 mg twice daily. Individuals with alopecia areata gave both lesional scalp punch biopsies and peripheral blood for collection. Following extraction, RNA underwent reverse transcription to cDNA, which served as the sequencing template. The table came from immunoSEQ multiplex PCR; TCRdb's copy has only in-frame clones and leaves some out. The repertoire holds a few hundred thousand clones, with under 40% as singletons. Germline CDR1 ENHRY, CDR2 SYGVKD. The V and J ends lost 4 bases and 2 bases, in that order; junction bases with no gene match: 4. The CDR3 is made up of 15 amino acids.

The sample in question was CD4+ T cells sorted from blood, obtained between weeks 30 and 35, from a patient treated with tofacitinib. The V call is TRBV10-3, the J call TRBJ2-7; 11 bases map to TRBD1. This TCR was recovered from a human donor with alopecia areata. In DNA, the CDR3 is TGTGCCATCAGTGGGGCGGGACAGGGGGCCTACGAGCAGTACTTC. It is translated as CAISGAGQGAYEQYF.